The clone carrying this T cell receptor (beta chain) was found once. The CDR3 loop spans 14 amino acids. Per the germline V gene, CDR1 is LNHDA and CDR2 is SQIVND (reference sequence). V was cut by 7 bases and J by 3 bases, with 15 bases left in between. This sample is drawn from a study of blood T cell repertoires in COVID-19. Across the whole study: From T cells, B-cell-depleted T cells, or PBMCs came the material, which was cDNA or gDNA.

Profiled with immunoSEQ multiplex PCR; TCRdb holds only in-frame clones, not every one. The sample includes approximately 150,000 clones, 86% of them seen just once. Sequencing input: peripheral blood. This chain uses TRBV19 with TRBJ1-2; TRBD1 might be the D (5 bases). The TCR was taken from a woman in her 70s with acute or convalescent COVID-19. The CDR3 sequence is CASKGPEGYYGYTF. CDR3 nucleotides: TGTGCCAGTAAGGGGCCGGAGGGTTACTATGGCTACACCTTC.